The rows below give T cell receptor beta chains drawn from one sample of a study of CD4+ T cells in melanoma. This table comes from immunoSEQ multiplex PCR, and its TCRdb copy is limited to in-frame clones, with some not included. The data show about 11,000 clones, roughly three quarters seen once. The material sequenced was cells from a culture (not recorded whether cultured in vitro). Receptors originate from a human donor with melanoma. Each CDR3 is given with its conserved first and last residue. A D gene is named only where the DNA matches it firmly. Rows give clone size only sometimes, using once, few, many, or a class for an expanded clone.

CDR3 DNA: TGCGCCAGCAGCTTAGAAGGGGTGAGGGAGACCCAGTACTTC
CDR3 protein: CASSLEGVRETQYF
V gene: TRBV5-1
D gene: -
clone size: -
J gene: TRBJ2-5

CDR3 DNA: TGCGCCAGCAGCCAAGCCGGGACTAGCAATGAGCAGTTCTTC
CDR3 protein: CASSQAGTSNEQFF
V gene: TRBV4-1
D gene: TRBD2
clone size: few
J gene: TRBJ2-1

CDR3 DNA: TGTGCCAGCAGCTTGTCGAGCGGCGGGGAGACCCAGTACTTC
CDR3 protein: CASSLSSGGETQYF
V gene: TRBV5-4
D gene: -
clone size: -
J gene: TRBJ2-5

CDR3 DNA: TGTGCCAGCAGCGGGACTGGGCGGATCAGTGAGCAGTTCTTC
CDR3 protein: CASSGTGRISEQFF
V gene: TRBV7-2
D gene: -
clone size: -
J gene: TRBJ2-1

CDR3 DNA: TGTGCCAGTAGTGAAGTGATAGCTAACTATGGCTACACCTTC
CDR3 protein: CASSEVIANYGYTF
V gene: TRBV19
D gene: -
clone size: -
J gene: TRBJ1-2

CDR3 DNA: TGTGCCAGCAGCCAAGATTCCGCTCAGACCCAGTACTTC
CDR3 protein: CASSQDSAQTQYF
V gene: TRBV14
D gene: -
clone size: once
J gene: TRBJ2-5

CDR3 DNA: TGTGCCACCAGCAGAGGATCGGGAGCTCTAGGGGAAAAACTGTTTTTT
CDR3 protein: CATSRGSGALGEKLFF
V gene: TRBV15
D gene: -
clone size: -
J gene: TRBJ1-4

CDR3 DNA: TGTGCCAGCAGTTTATTAAGGGGGGGCCTCGAGCAGTACTTC
CDR3 protein: CASSLLRGGLEQYF
V gene: TRBV2
D gene: -
clone size: once
J gene: TRBJ2-7

CDR3 DNA: TGTGCCAGCAGGAGGTTGGGGAACACTGAAGCTTTCTTT
CDR3 protein: CASRRLGNTEAFF
V gene: TRBV9
D gene: -
clone size: -
J gene: TRBJ1-1

CDR3 DNA: TGTGCCAGCTCACCACGGACAGGGAGATACGAGCAGTACTTC
CDR3 protein: CASSPRTGRYEQYF
V gene: TRBV18
D gene: TRBD1
clone size: few
J gene: TRBJ2-7

CDR3 DNA: TGTGCCAGCAGCTTAGGGACAGGCCCCTACGAGCAGTACTTC
CDR3 protein: CASSLGTGPYEQYF
V gene: TRBV7-6
D gene: TRBD1
clone size: few
J gene: TRBJ2-7

CDR3 DNA: TGTGCCAGCAGCCGTACCGGGACAGGGGGCGGCTACACCTTC
CDR3 protein: CASSRTGTGGGYTF
V gene: TRBV7-8
D gene: TRBD1
clone size: -
J gene: TRBJ1-2

CDR3 DNA: TGTGCCAGCAGCAAAGAGGCAGCGGGGGAACAAGAGACCCAGTACTTC
CDR3 protein: CASSKEAAGEQETQYF
V gene: TRBV21-1
D gene: -
clone size: -
J gene: TRBJ2-5

CDR3 DNA: TGTGCCAGCAGTGAAGAGGGGAATTCACCCCTCCACTTT
CDR3 protein: CASSEEGNSPLHF
V gene: TRBV6-1
D gene: -
clone size: -
J gene: TRBJ1-6

CDR3 DNA: TGTGCCAGCATAAGGCCGCAGACTACAGGGGGATGCACCGGGGAGCTGTTTTTT
CDR3 protein: CASIRPQTTGGCTGELFF
V gene: TRBV21-1
D gene: -
clone size: -
J gene: TRBJ2-2

CDR3 DNA: TGTGCCAGCAGCTTCCCACCGGGACAGCTCTCCGGGGAGCTGTTTTTT
CDR3 protein: CASSFPPGQLSGELFF
V gene: TRBV7-9
D gene: TRBD1
clone size: -
J gene: TRBJ2-2